These 7 T cell receptor beta chains share one sample of origin, sequenced in a study of T cell repertoires in cytomegalovirus infection. In TCRdb, the reads were re-called with MiXCR into one record per CDR3 protein. Among a few hundred thousand distinct CDR3 sequences listed, approximately 46% were seen once. No antigens are known for them. The starting material was cultured PBMCs, obtained from culture after CMV antigen stimulation. These TCRs come from a human donor in good health (CMV status not recorded). Some clones in this sample may be carry-over from other donors' samples.

V gene TRBV4-3 combines with J gene TRBJ2-7; TRBD1 is a possible D gene (5 bases). Trimming left V 4 bases short and J 6 bases short, with 10 bases between. From germline, CDR1 is LGHNA and CDR2 YSLEER. The CDR3 length is 12 residues. CDR3 residues: CASSRGQGEQYF. In nucleotides, the CDR3 is TGCGCCAGCAGCCGAGGCCAGGGCGAGCAGTACTTC.

In its sample, this clonotype was seen a few times. The chain recombines TRBV12-3 or TRBV12-4 with TRBJ2-1, with a possible D match to TRBD1 (5 bases). Trimming stripped 6 bases from V and 4 bases from J, with 19 bases between. The CDR3 totals 16 residues. CDR3 in DNA: TGTGCCAGCAGGTCCCCCACGTGGGGCCCATACAATGAGCAGTTCTTC. Protein: CASRSPTWGPYNEQFF.

The CDR3 DNA is TGCGCCAGCAGCCAAGGGGACAGAAGCAATCAGCCCCAGCATTTT. This translates into CASSQGDRSNQPQHF. The rearrangement joins TRBV4-1 to TRBJ1-5, with TRBD1 identical over 7 bases. Per the germline V gene, CDR1 is MGHRA and CDR2 is YSYEKL. The CDR3 length is 15 residues. J lost 1 base, V lost 1 base, and 1 base had no gene match.

The rearrangement joins TRBV6-6 to TRBJ2-3, with 9 bases aligning to TRBD2. Germline V gives CDR1 MNHNY, CDR2 SVGAGI (reference sequence). This CDR3 is 16 amino acids long. V lost 2 bases and J lost 3; bases outside the gene matches: 6. Written as DNA, the CDR3 is TGTGCCAGCAGTTACGACGGGGCGGGAGGGACAGATACGCAGTATTTT. It encodes CASSYDGAGGTDTQYF.

This clonotype was seen only a few times. The chain joins TRBV7-2 to TRBJ1-6, with 10 bases that match TRBD1. Germline V gene data show CDR1 as SGHTA and CDR2 as FQGNSA. CDR3 length: 14 amino acids. After removal of 7 bases from V and 10 bases from J, the junction contained 7 bases not matched to a gene. CDR3 nucleotides: TGTGCCAGCACCACCGGGACAGGGGAATCACCCCTCCACTTT. It codes for CASTTGTGESPLHF.

The V and J genes are TRBV5-1 and TRBJ2-7; TRBD2 is a possible D gene (5 bases). With 0 bases removed from V and 3 bases from J, the gap between germline ends came to 19 bases. Germline CDR1 is SGHRS and CDR2 is YFSETQ. The CDR3 has 17 residues. The CDR3 DNA is TGCGCCAGCAGCTTGGCTGCTTCCGGATTTAGCGTCTACGAGCAGTACTTC. Protein product: CASSLAASGFSVYEQYF.

In its sample, this clonotype was seen a few times. The chain uses TRBV7-2 and TRBJ1-2; tentatively, D is TRBD1 (6 bases). The CDR3 is made up of 14 amino acids. V was pared by 3 bases and J by 8 bases, with 16 bases between. Germline V gives CDR1 SGHTA, CDR2 FQGNSA. CDR3 loop: CASSFGWGAQGYTF. As DNA, the CDR3 is TGTGCCAGCAGCTTCGGATGGGGGGCGCAGGGCTACACCTTC. Combining the CDR3 with reference TRBV7-2 and TRBJ1-2 gives the whole variable domain GAGVSQSPSNKVTEKGKDVELRCDPISGHTALYWYRQSLGQGLEFLIYFQGNSAPDKSGLPSDRFSAERTGGSVSTLTIQRTQQEDSAVYLCASSFGWGAQGYTFGSGTRLTVV.